This T cell receptor beta chain was captured by sequencing in a study of T-cell reconstitution after alpha-beta-depleted transplantation in children. Unique molecular identifiers were built into the TCRbeta library. TCRdb used MiXCR to reprocess the PCR reads, holding one entry per CDR3 protein. Seen here are some 490,000 distinct CDR3 sequences, around 12% observed once, and the top ten hold around 5.8%. There are many counts of this clonotype. This TCR came from a human donor who donated a stem cell graft to a child with combined immunodeficiency. Material: PBMCs from the stem cell graft donor, obtained from the stem cell graft.

As DNA, the CDR3 is TGTGCCAGCAGCTTCCAATCCGAGCAGTACTTC. Translating it yields CASSFQSEQYF. J is TRBJ2-7 and V is TRBV7-9, with D uncertain. The CDR3 has 11 residues. Germline V lookup: CDR1 SEHNR, CDR2 FQNEAQ (reference sequence). V lost 3 bases and J 6 bases, leaving 6 bases between the germline ends. The full variable domain, its missing parts supplied by reference TRBV7-9 and TRBJ2-7, is DTGVSQNPRHKITKRGQNVTFRCDPISEHNRLYWYRQTLGQGPEFLTYFQNEAQLEKSRLLSDRFSAERPKGSFSTLEIQRTEQGDSAMYLCASSFQSEQYFGPGTRLTVT.